The 4 T cell receptor beta chains given below trace back to one sample, sequenced in a study of shared clonotypes between healthy human individuals. Repertoires were generated with immunoSEQ multiplex PCR, while TCRdb's copy carries only in-frame clones and drops some. The sample holds millions of clones; 85% to 95% are singletons and the top ten take roughly 0.36%. Sequenced material: naive CD4+ T cells from PBMCs. Described subset: CD45RA+ positively selected. The origin of the receptors is a man aged 18 to 30 in good health. Some clones in this sample may be carry-over from other donors' samples.

DNA of the CDR3: TGCGCCAGCAGCCCTCCGGGACAGGGTGGAAACACCATATATTTT. Its protein product is CASSPPGQGGNTIYF. The chain has TRBV5-1 and TRBJ1-3; 9 positions match TRBD1. This CDR3 is built from 15 residues. J lost 3 bases, V lost 4 bases, and 5 bases had no gene match. Germline CDR1 SGHRS, CDR2 YFSETQ. The full variable domain, rest sourced from reference TRBV5-1 and TRBJ1-3, is KAGVTQTPRYLIKTRGQQVTLSCSPISGHRSVSWYQQTPGQGLQFLFEYFSETQRNKGNFPGRFSGRQFSNSRSEMNVSTLELGDSALYLCASSPPGQGGNTIYFGEGSWLTVV.

Note on this clone: Other DNA variants within this sample encode the same CDR3. V is TRBV18 and J is TRBJ2-5; D uncertain. V dropped 0 bases and J dropped 5 bases, with 7 bases sitting between them. CDR3 length: 13 amino acids. Germline loops: CDR1 KGHSH, CDR2 LQKENI. CDR3 bases: TGTGCCAGCTCACCACCGGGCGGCGAGACCCAGTACTTC. It yields the protein CASSPPGGETQYF.

V and J are TRBV4-3 and TRBJ2-1, with no clear D. Trimming took off 0 bases at V and 2 bases at J, with 8 bases between the two ends. Germline-derived CDR1 and CDR2 are LGHNA and YSLEER. The CDR3 has 15 residues. The CDR3 DNA sequence: TGCGCCAGCAGCCAAGACTACAGTACCTACAATGAGCAGTTCTTC. Translating it yields CASSQDYSTYNEQFF.

This chain connects TRBV7-9 to TRBJ2-7; 7 positions agree with TRBD1. The CDR3 consists of 16 residues. V was clipped by 1 base and J by 6 bases; unmatched bases: 12. Germline assignment: CDR1 SEHNR and CDR2 FQNEAQ (reference sequence). For the CDR3, the DNA is TGTGCCAGCAGCTTAGACTCCGGACAGGTTCGTCGCGAGCAGTACTTC. This translates into CASSLDSGQVRREQYF.